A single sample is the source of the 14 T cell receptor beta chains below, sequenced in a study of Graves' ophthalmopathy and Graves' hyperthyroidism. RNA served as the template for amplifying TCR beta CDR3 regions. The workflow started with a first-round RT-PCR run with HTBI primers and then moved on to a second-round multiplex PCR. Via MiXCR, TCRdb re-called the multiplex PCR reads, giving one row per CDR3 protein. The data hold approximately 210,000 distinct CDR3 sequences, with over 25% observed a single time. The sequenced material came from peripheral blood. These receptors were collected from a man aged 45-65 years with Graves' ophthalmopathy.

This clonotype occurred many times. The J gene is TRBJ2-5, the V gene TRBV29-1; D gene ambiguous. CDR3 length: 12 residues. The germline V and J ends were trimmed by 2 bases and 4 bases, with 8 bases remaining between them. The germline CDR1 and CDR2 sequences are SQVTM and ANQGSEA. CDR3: CSVEQSGETQYF. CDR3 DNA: TGCAGCGTTGAACAGTCCGGAGAGACCCAGTACTTC.

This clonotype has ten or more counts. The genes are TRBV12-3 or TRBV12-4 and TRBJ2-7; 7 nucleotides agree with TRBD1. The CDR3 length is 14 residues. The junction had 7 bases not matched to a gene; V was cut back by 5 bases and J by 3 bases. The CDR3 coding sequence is TGTGCCAGCAGTCAAACCTGGGACAGCTACGAGCAGTACTTC. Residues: CASSQTWDSYEQYF.

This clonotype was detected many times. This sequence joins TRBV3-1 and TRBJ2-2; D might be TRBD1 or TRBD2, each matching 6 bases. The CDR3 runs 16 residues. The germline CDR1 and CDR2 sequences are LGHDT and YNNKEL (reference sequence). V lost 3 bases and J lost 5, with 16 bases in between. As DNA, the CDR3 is TGTGCCAGCAGCCACGGAGGGGGAATAGGGACCGGGGAGCTGTTTTTT. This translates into CASSHGGGIGTGELFF.

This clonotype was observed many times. Here the CDR3 DNA reads TGTGCCAGCAGAGGACAGGTATCCTACGAGCAGTACTTC. Its protein is CASRGQVSYEQYF. The chain has TRBV28 and TRBJ2-7; the match to TRBD1 covers 7 bases. Trimming took 6 bases from V and 1 from J; bases not matched to a gene: 3. Germline V lookup: CDR1 MDHEN, CDR2 SYDVKM. This CDR3 contains 13 residues.

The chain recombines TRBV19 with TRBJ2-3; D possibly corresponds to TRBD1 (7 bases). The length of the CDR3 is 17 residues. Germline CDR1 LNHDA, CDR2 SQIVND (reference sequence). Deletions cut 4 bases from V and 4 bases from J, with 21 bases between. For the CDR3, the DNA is TGTGCCAGTAGTACCCCCCAGGGGGGTAACGTGGCAGATACGCAGTATTTT. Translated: CASSTPQGGNVADTQYF.

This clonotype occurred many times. CDR3 amino acids: CASRKGGRETQYF. The CDR3 coding sequence is TGTGCCAGCAGGAAAGGGGGCAGAGAGACCCAGTACTTC. The rearrangement links TRBV28 to TRBJ2-5; 7 nucleotides align to TRBD1. The V and J ends lost 6 bases and 4 bases, in that order; junction bases with no gene match: 5. There are 13 residues in the CDR3. In germline, CDR1 is MDHEN, CDR2 SYDVKM. Drawing the rest from reference TRBV28 and TRBJ2-5, the complete variable domain is DVKVTQSSRYLVKRTGEKVFLECVQDMDHENMFWYRQDPGLGLRLIYFSYDVKMKEKGDIPEGYSVSREKKERFSLILESASTNQTSMYLCASRKGGRETQYFGPGTRLLVL.

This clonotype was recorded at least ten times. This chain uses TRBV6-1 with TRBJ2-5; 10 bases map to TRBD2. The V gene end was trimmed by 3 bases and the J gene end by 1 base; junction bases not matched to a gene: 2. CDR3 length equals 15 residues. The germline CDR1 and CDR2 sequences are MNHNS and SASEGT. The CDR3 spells CASSEGLAFQETQYF. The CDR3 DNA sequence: TGTGCCAGCAGTGAGGGACTAGCGTTCCAAGAGACCCAGTACTTC.

CDR3 sequence (DNA): TGTGCCATCAGTGAGTCAGCCGGCGAGACCCAGTACTTC. The encoded protein is CAISESAGETQYF. The chain couples TRBV10-3 to TRBJ2-5, with D hard to call. The CDR3 is 13 amino acids. The V and J ends lost 0 bases and 5 bases respectively, with 7 bases between them. CDR1 ENHRY and CDR2 SYGVKD come from the germline V gene.

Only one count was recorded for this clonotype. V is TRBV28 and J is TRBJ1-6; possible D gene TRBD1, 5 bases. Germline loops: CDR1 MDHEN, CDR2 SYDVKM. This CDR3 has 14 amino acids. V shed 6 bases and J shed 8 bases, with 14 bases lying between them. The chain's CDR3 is CASSVGVLDSPLHF. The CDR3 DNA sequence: TGTGCCAGCAGCGTAGGGGTGCTAGATTCACCCCTCCACTTT.

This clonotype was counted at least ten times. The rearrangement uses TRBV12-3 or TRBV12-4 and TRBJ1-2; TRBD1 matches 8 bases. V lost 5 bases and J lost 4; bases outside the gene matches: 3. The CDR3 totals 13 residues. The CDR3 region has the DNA TGTGCCAGCAGTCTCGGACAGGGCTATGGCTACACCTTC. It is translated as CASSLGQGYGYTF.

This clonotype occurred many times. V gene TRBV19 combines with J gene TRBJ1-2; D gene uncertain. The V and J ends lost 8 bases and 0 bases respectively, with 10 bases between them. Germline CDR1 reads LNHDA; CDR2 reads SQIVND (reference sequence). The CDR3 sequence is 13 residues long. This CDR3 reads CASLQRTNYGYTF. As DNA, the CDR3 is TGTGCCAGTCTCCAGCGTACTAACTATGGCTACACCTTC.

The CDR3 protein is CASSGGEGRGGYTF. CDR3 coding DNA: TGTGCCAGCAGTGGAGGAGAGGGACGAGGTGGCTACACCTTC. The chain has TRBV12-3 or TRBV12-4 and TRBJ1-2; tentatively, D is TRBD1 (5 bases). This CDR3 is 14 amino acids long. With 5 bases removed from V and 7 bases from J, the gap between germline ends came to 17 bases.

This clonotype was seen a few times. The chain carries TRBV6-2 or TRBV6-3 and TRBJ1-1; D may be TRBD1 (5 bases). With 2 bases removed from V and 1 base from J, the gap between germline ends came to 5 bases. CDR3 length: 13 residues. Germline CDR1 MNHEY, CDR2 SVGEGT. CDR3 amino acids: CASSYQGNTEAFF. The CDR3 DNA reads TGTGCCAGCAGTTACCAGGGGAACACTGAAGCTTTCTTT.

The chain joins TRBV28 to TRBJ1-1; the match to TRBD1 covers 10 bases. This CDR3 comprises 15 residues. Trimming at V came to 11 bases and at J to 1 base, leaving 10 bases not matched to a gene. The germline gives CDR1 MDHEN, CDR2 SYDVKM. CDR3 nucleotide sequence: TGTGCCTCTCCTCCGGGACAGGGGAAGAACACTGAAGCTTTCTTT. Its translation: CASPPGQGKNTEAFF.